What follows are 31 T cell receptor beta chains derived from one specimen sequenced in a study of T cells in Graves' hyperthyroidism and ophthalmopathy. Amplification of TCR beta CDR3 regions used RNA as the template. First-round RT-PCR with HTBI primers amplified the TCR CDR3 region. MiXCR, applied by TCRdb to the multiplex PCR reads, yields one record per CDR3 protein. The sample carries hundreds of thousands of distinct CDR3 sequences, roughly a sixth recorded once. The sample consisted of blood. Receptor source: a woman between 18 and 30 years old with Graves' hyperthyroidism.

The V call is TRBV24-1, the J call TRBJ1-2; TRBD1 aligns across 7 bases. Trimming removed 7 bases from V and 6 bases from J; junction bases left unmatched: 7. This CDR3 is built from 13 residues. Looked up from germline, CDR1 is KGHDR and CDR2 is SFDVKD. The CDR3 sequence is CATSDRAADGYTF. The CDR3 bases are TGTGCCACCAGCGACAGGGCGGCAGATGGCTACACCTTC.

This clonotype was observed a handful of times. The chain uses TRBV7-2 and TRBJ1-2; 8 bases line up with TRBD1. Germline V gene lookup returns CDR1 SGHTA and CDR2 FQGNSA. The CDR3 spans 14 residues. Losses at the gene ends were 5 bases for V and 7 bases for J; bases not matched to a gene: 9. This CDR3 is CASSKATGERGYTF. CDR3 DNA: TGTGCCAGCAGCAAAGCGACAGGGGAACGTGGCTACACCTTC.

Ten or more counts support this clonotype. This chain joins TRBV12-3 or TRBV12-4 and TRBJ2-1; 8 positions agree with TRBD2. The junction had 5 bases not matched to a gene; V was cut back by 5 bases and J by 8 bases. The CDR3 extends over 13 amino acids. As DNA, the CDR3 is TGTGCCAGCAGTGCGGGACTAGGCCATGAGCAGTTCTTC. Its protein product is CASSAGLGHEQFF.

This clonotype was detected many times. The chain combines TRBV7-2 with TRBJ1-1, with TRBD1 identical over 8 bases. Trimming cost V 4 bases and J 0 bases; bases outside gene matches: 7. The germline CDR1 and CDR2 sequences are SGHTA and FQGNSA. The CDR3 covers 16 residues. CDR3 bases: TGTGCCAGCAGCTGGACAGGGTTCGGCATGAACACTGAAGCTTTCTTT. As protein: CASSWTGFGMNTEAFF.

This clonotype was recorded many times. The rearrangement links TRBV3-1 to TRBJ2-7; D call uncertain. Germline CDR1 is LGHDT and CDR2 is YNNKEL (reference sequence). The CDR3 is made up of 15 amino acids. The ends were cut back, 0 bases at V and 0 bases at J, with 9 bases in the middle. The CDR3 here is CASSQDYGISYEQYF. CDR3 sequence (DNA): TGTGCCAGCAGCCAAGATTACGGCATCTCCTACGAGCAGTACTTC.

In its sample, this clonotype was seen a few times. The J gene is TRBJ2-7, the V gene TRBV20-1; D is perhaps TRBD2 (6 bases). The V gene lost 3 bases and the J gene lost 5 bases, with 20 bases spanning the gap. Per germline, CDR1 DFQATT and CDR2 SNEGSKA (reference sequence). This CDR3 comprises 15 residues. As DNA, the CDR3 is TGCAGTGCTAGGAGACCTTTCATAGGGGAGGACGAGCAGTACTTC. Protein: CSARRPFIGEDEQYF.

This clonotype was seen only a few times. This chain joins TRBV5-1 and TRBJ1-4; D is possibly TRBD1 (5 bases). The length of the CDR3 is 16 residues. The germline CDR1 and CDR2 sequences are SGHRS and YFSETQ. Trimming took 0 bases from V and 0 from J, leaving 9 bases between them. The CDR3 nucleotides read TGCGCCAGCAGCTTGGCCAGGGCAGCAACTAATGAAAAACTGTTTTTT. Amino acid sequence: CASSLARAATNEKLFF.

The rearrangement uses TRBV29-1 and TRBJ1-3; the D is unclear. Germline-derived CDR1 and CDR2 are SQVTM and ANQGSEA. V lost 6 bases to trimming and J lost 0 bases, with 9 bases between them. This CDR3 comprises 13 residues. CDR3 sequence reads: CSVGYHSGNTIYF. The DNA of the CDR3 is TGCAGCGTGGGGTACCACTCTGGAAACACCATATATTTT.

V usage is TRBV29-1 and J usage is TRBJ2-1; no definite D call. CDR1 is SQVTM, CDR2 ANQGSEA, per germline. The CDR3 covers 15 residues. The germline V and J ends were trimmed by 4 bases and 0 bases, with 13 bases remaining between them. The CDR3 bases are TGCAGCGTTGGAGGTGACTCGAGCTCCTACAATGAGCAGTTCTTC. This encodes CSVGGDSSSYNEQFF.

V gene TRBV19 combines with J gene TRBJ1-2; TRBD1 might be the D (5 bases). The V end lost 5 bases, the J end lost 9 bases, and 16 bases lay between the germline ends. The CDR3 spans 13 residues. Per the germline V gene, CDR1 is LNHDA and CDR2 is SQIVND (reference sequence). The CDR3, as DNA: TGTGCCAGTAGTCCACGGACATCTGAACGCTACACCTTC. Amino acid sequence: CASSPRTSERYTF. Full variable domain (missing parts from reference TRBV19 and TRBJ1-2): DGGITQSPKYLFRKEGQNVTLSCEQNLNHDAMYWYRQDPGQGLRLIYYSQIVNDFQKGDIAEGYSVSREKKESFPLTVTSAQKNPTAFYLCASSPRTSERYTFGSGTRLTVV.

Concerning this clonotype: A much larger clonotype is one base distant, so this may be a read error. CDR3 protein: CASSPRDRATYEQYF. CDR3 coding DNA: TGTGCCAGCAGCCCCCGGGACAGGGCAACCTACGAGCAGTACTTC. The V and J genes are TRBV5-4 and TRBJ2-7, with 9 bases identical to TRBD1. The CDR3 has 15 residues. V was pared by 4 bases and J by 2 bases, with 7 bases of the junction left unmatched. In germline, CDR1 is SGHNT, CDR2 YYREEE (reference sequence).

Concerning this clonotype: Possible read error: a much larger clone is one base away. This sequence joins TRBV20-1 and TRBJ1-2; possible D gene TRBD1, 5 bases. With 5 bases removed from V and 7 bases from J, the gap between germline ends came to 17 bases. Germline lookup yields CDR1 DFQATT and CDR2 SNEGSKA (reference sequence). The CDR3 runs to 13 residues. The CDR3 coding sequence is TGCAGTGCTTCCCCCCCGGGACCGCGTGGCTACACCTTC. Protein product: CSASPPGPRGYTF.

The V call is TRBV10-3, the J call TRBJ2-2; 9 bases agree with TRBD2. Looked up from germline, CDR1 is ENHRY and CDR2 is SYGVKD. Trimming removed 4 bases from V and 5 bases from J; junction bases left unmatched: 11. The CDR3 is made up of 17 amino acids. CDR3 nucleotides: TGTGCCATCAGTGTTCGGACTAGCGCCTTGGTTACCGGGGAGCTGTTTTTT. Translation gives CAISVRTSALVTGELFF.

The V call is TRBV5-1, the J call TRBJ2-1; TRBD2 matches 7 bases. Per germline, CDR1 SGHRS and CDR2 YFSETQ. V dropped 0 bases and J dropped 4; count of bases not matched to a gene: 10. This CDR3 region has 17 residues. The CDR3 nucleotides read TGCGCCAGCAGCTTGGTTTTCTTCAGCGGGACTTACAATGAGCAGTTCTTC. It translates to CASSLVFFSGTYNEQFF.

This clonotype was seen a handful of times. The chain uses TRBV20-1 and TRBJ2-1, with a weak D call TRBD2 (5 bases). The J call may be wrong; the DNA end is better matched by TRBJ2-7. CDR3 size: 15 residues. The V gene's germline CDR1 is DFQATT and CDR2 SNEGSKA (reference sequence). The CDR3 nucleotides read TGCAGTGCTCCCCGAGCCGAGGGAATGCCGTATGAGCAGTACTTC. Translating gives CSAPRAEGMPYEQYF.

This clonotype was counted between two and nine times. The V and J genes are TRBV19 and TRBJ2-1; a weak D match, TRBD1 (7 bases). The length of the CDR3 is 14 residues. Germline V gives CDR1 LNHDA, CDR2 SQIVND (reference sequence). With 3 bases removed from V and 9 bases from J, the gap between germline ends came to 15 bases. The CDR3 DNA sequence: TGTGCCAGTAGTATCAGGACAGGAGGGGGTGAGCAGTTCTTC. Its translation is CASSIRTGGGEQFF.

This clonotype came up many times. This chain joins TRBV2 and TRBJ1-1; D not resolved. Trimming cost V 2 bases and J 2 bases, with 12 bases left between them. The germline gives CDR1 SNHLY, CDR2 FYNNEI. The CDR3 has 15 amino acids. The CDR3 loop reads CASSELLQINTEAFF. In DNA, the CDR3 is TGTGCCAGCAGTGAATTGTTACAGATAAACACTGAAGCTTTCTTT.

The sample holds one count of this clonotype. This sequence may be a read error, since a much larger clone differs from it by one base. The final CDR3 position lacks the conserved phenylalanine or tryptophan, pointing to a likely read error. The V gene is TRBV9, the J gene TRBJ2-7; D possibly corresponds to TRBD1 (6 bases). From germline, CDR1 is SGDLS and CDR2 YYNGEE. This CDR3 region has 16 residues. V shed 0 bases and J shed 3 bases, with 16 bases lying between them. CDR3 sequence reads: CASSVEGGRGIYEQYS. The CDR3 DNA follows: TGTGCCAGCAGCGTAGAAGGCGGCAGGGGTATCTACGAGCAGTACTCC.

This clonotype was counted ten times or more. The CDR3 nucleotides are TGTGCCAGCAGCACTAGGGGGTCCGGGGAGCTGTTTTTT. This translates into CASSTRGSGELFF. The chain links TRBV6-1 to TRBJ2-2; the D gene is possibly TRBD1 (6 bases). The V gene lost 6 bases and the J gene lost 6 bases, with 11 bases spanning the gap. Germline V lookup: CDR1 MNHNS, CDR2 SASEGT. This CDR3 is 13 amino acids long.

This CDR3 is CASRTGGPYEQYF. DNA of the CDR3: TGTGCCAGCAGGACAGGGGGTCCCTACGAGCAGTACTTC. V usage is TRBV2 and J usage is TRBJ2-7, with 9 bases that match TRBD1. The CDR3 extends over 13 amino acids. Losses at the gene ends were 6 bases for V and 2 bases for J; bases not matched to a gene: 2. The germline V gene has CDR1 SNHLY and CDR2 FYNNEI.

A few counts support this clonotype. This chain uses TRBV7-9 with TRBJ2-5; 9 bases align to TRBD1. CDR1 is SEHNR and CDR2 is FQNEAQ in the germline V gene (reference sequence). V dropped 5 bases and J dropped 2; count of bases not matched to a gene: 3. The CDR3 loop spans 14 amino acids. The CDR3 spells CASSLQGAQETQYF. CDR3 nucleotides: TGTGCCAGCAGCCTACAGGGGGCGCAAGAGACCCAGTACTTC.

The chain uses TRBV19 and TRBJ1-6; D is perhaps TRBD1 (5 bases). V was shortened by 5 bases and J by 8 bases, with 19 bases between the two germline ends. The CDR3 loop spans 16 amino acids. The germline V gene encodes CDR1 LNHDA and CDR2 SQIVND (reference sequence). Written as DNA, the CDR3 is TGTGCCAGTAGTCCTGGGACTCCAAAAAGGGATTCACCCCTCCACTTT. Translation gives CASSPGTPKRDSPLHF. Variable domain in full (rest from reference TRBV19 and TRBJ1-6): DGGITQSPKYLFRKEGQNVTLSCEQNLNHDAMYWYRQDPGQGLRLIYYSQIVNDFQKGDIAEGYSVSREKKESFPLTVTSAQKNPTAFYLCASSPGTPKRDSPLHFGNGTRLTVT.

This clonotype came up a few times. The chain has TRBV30 and TRBJ2-7; D unclear. Germline CDR1 reads GTSNPN; CDR2 reads SVGIG (reference sequence). CDR3 length: 14 residues. Trimming stripped 0 bases from V and 1 base from J, with 10 bases between. The CDR3 coding sequence is TGTGCCTGGAGTGTTGGATGGTCGTCCTACGAGCAGTACTTC. Translated: CAWSVGWSSYEQYF.

Turning to this clonotype: A read error is likely, as this CDR3 ends without the conserved phenylalanine or tryptophan. This chain connects TRBV29-1 to TRBJ2-3; tentatively, D is TRBD2 (6 bases). Germline values: CDR1 SQVTM, CDR2 ANQGSEA. V lost 0 bases, J lost 2 bases, and 15 bases lay in between. The CDR3 has 16 amino acids. The CDR3 DNA reads as TGCAGCGTTGAAGAAATGGGGGGTACGACCACAGATACGCAGTATTCT. Amino acid sequence: CSVEEMGGTTTDTQYS.

This clonotype was detected many times. V usage is TRBV28 and J usage is TRBJ2-7; 11 bases fit TRBD1. Germline-derived CDR1 and CDR2 are MDHEN and SYDVKM. The V gene end was trimmed by 6 bases and the J gene end by 2 bases; junction bases not matched to a gene: 6. The CDR3 is made up of 15 amino acids. As DNA, the CDR3 is TGTGCCAGCAGACCGGGACAGGGGGGGACCTACGAGCAGTACTTC. It specifies CASRPGQGGTYEQYF.

This clonotype was seen many times. The chain has TRBV12-3 or TRBV12-4 and TRBJ2-5; 12 bases align to TRBD2. V shed 4 bases, J shed 0 bases, and the junction held 0 bases outside the gene matches. The CDR3 length is 15 residues. CDR3 nucleotide sequence: TGTGCCAGCAGTTGGACTAGCGGGAACCAAGAGACCCAGTACTTC. Translating it yields CASSWTSGNQETQYF.

In this sample, this clonotype turned up a few times. This rearrangement joins TRBV12-5 to TRBJ2-5; perhaps TRBD2 as D (5 bases). Germline V gene lookup returns CDR1 LGHNT and CDR2 FRNRAP. The CDR3 sequence is 13 residues long. Trimming cost V 5 bases and J 5 bases, with 12 bases left between them. Written as DNA, the CDR3 is TGTGCTAGTGGTATCGAGGAGCGGGAGACCCAGTACTTC. Translating gives CASGIEERETQYF. The full variable domain, rest sourced from reference TRBV12-5 and TRBJ2-5, is DARVTQTPRHKVTEMGQEVTMRCQPILGHNTVFWYRQTMMQGLELLAYFRNRAPLDDSGMPKDRFSAEMPDATLATLKIQPSEPRDSAVYFCASGIEERETQYFGPGTRLLVL.

This clonotype has just a few counts. The J gene is TRBJ2-2, the V gene TRBV3-1; D is uncertain. The CDR3 is made up of 15 amino acids. Germline CDR1 is LGHDT and CDR2 is YNNKEL (reference sequence). V lost 1 base to trimming and J lost 4 bases, with 10 bases between them. The CDR3 here is CASSQVVPGTGELFF. The CDR3 region has the DNA TGTGCCAGCAGCCAAGTGGTTCCGGGCACCGGGGAGCTGTTTTTT.

The rearrangement links TRBV28 to TRBJ2-1, with 7 nucleotides matching TRBD2. CDR1 is MDHEN, CDR2 SYDVKM, per germline. The ends lost 4 bases at V and 6 bases at J; junction bases unmatched: 6. The CDR3 is 14 residues long. In DNA, the CDR3 is TGTGCCAGCAGTTCTAGTAGCGGGTTCAATGAGCAGTTCTTC. Its translation is CASSSSSGFNEQFF.

V gene TRBV12-5 combines with J gene TRBJ2-3; D remains unclear. V shed 4 bases and J shed 1 base, with 12 bases lying between them. Germline CDR1 is LGHNT and CDR2 is FRNRAP. The CDR3 totals 15 residues. CDR3 amino acids: CASGSLGGRTDTQYF. CDR3 DNA: TGTGCTAGTGGTTCCTTAGGCGGACGCACAGATACGCAGTATTTT.

In this sample, this clonotype turned up many times. The chain uses TRBV12-3 or TRBV12-4 and TRBJ2-1, with 14 nucleotides matching TRBD2. J was trimmed by 9 bases and V by 4 bases; bases with no gene match: 5. The CDR3 loop spans 15 amino acids. The chain's CDR3 is CASSSPGLAGVEQFF. Written as DNA, the CDR3 is TGTGCCAGCAGTTCACCGGGACTAGCGGGAGTTGAGCAGTTCTTC.